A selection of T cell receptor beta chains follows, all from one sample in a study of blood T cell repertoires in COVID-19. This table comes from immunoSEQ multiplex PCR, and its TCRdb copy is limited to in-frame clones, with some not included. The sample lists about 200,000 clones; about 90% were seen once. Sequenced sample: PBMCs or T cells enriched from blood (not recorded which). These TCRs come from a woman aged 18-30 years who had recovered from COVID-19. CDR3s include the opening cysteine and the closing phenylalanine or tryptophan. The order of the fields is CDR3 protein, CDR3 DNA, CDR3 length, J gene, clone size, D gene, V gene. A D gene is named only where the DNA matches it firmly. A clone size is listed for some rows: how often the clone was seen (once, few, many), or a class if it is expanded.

cdr3_aa: CATTGRDYEQYF; cdr3_nt: TGTGCCACCACCGGACGGGACTACGAGCAGTACTTC; cdr3_length: 12; j_call: TRBJ2-7; clone_size: NA; d_call: NA; v_call: TRBV10-3
cdr3_aa: CASSDRRTGGAVGELFF; cdr3_nt: TGTGCCAGCAGCGACCGTCGGACAGGGGGCGCGGTCGGGGAGCTGTTTTTT; cdr3_length: 17; j_call: TRBJ2-2; clone_size: NA; d_call: TRBD1; v_call: TRBV5-6
cdr3_aa: CAIYPDREAFF; cdr3_nt: TGTGCCATCTACCCGGACAGGGAAGCTTTCTTT; cdr3_length: 11; j_call: TRBJ1-1; clone_size: once; d_call: TRBD1; v_call: TRBV12-3/TRBV12-4
cdr3_aa: CASSSSRDRDVGNEKLFF; cdr3_nt: TGTGCCAGCAGCTCCTCTCGGGACAGGGACGTGGGTAATGAAAAACTGTTTTTT; cdr3_length: 18; j_call: TRBJ1-4; clone_size: NA; d_call: TRBD1; v_call: TRBV7-9
cdr3_aa: CASSSQGSDEQYF; cdr3_nt: TGTGCCAGCAGTTCTCAGGGTTCCGACGAGCAGTACTTC; cdr3_length: 13; j_call: TRBJ2-7; clone_size: NA; d_call: NA; v_call: TRBV28
cdr3_aa: CASSLPARPEGYTF; cdr3_nt: TGTGCCAGCAGCCTCCCCGCCAGGCCCGAGGGCTACACCTTC; cdr3_length: 14; j_call: TRBJ1-2; clone_size: once; d_call: NA; v_call: TRBV7-9
cdr3_aa: CAISESTGTGTQGYF; cdr3_nt: TGTGCCATCAGTGAGTCAACTGGGACAGGGACTCAAGGGTACTTC; cdr3_length: 15; j_call: TRBJ2-7; clone_size: few; d_call: TRBD1; v_call: TRBV10-3
cdr3_aa: CASSLDPDSGYTF; cdr3_nt: TGTGCCAGCAGTTTAGATCCGGACAGTGGCTACACCTTC; cdr3_length: 13; j_call: TRBJ1-2; clone_size: once; d_call: NA; v_call: TRBV27
cdr3_aa: CASTKGLNTEAFF; cdr3_nt: TGTGCCAGCACCAAGGGGTTAAACACTGAAGCTTTCTTT; cdr3_length: 13; j_call: TRBJ1-1; clone_size: few; d_call: NA; v_call: TRBV6-5
cdr3_aa: CAIRTGKNYGYTF; cdr3_nt: TGTGCCATCCGGACAGGGAAGAACTATGGCTACACCTTC; cdr3_length: 13; j_call: TRBJ1-2; clone_size: NA; d_call: NA; v_call: TRBV21-1
cdr3_aa: CASSEVFGGGSQPQHF; cdr3_nt: TGTGCCAGCAGTGAAGTATTTGGGGGCGGGAGTCAGCCCCAGCATTTT; cdr3_length: 16; j_call: TRBJ1-5; clone_size: NA; d_call: NA; v_call: TRBV2
cdr3_aa: CASSLEGARRSNQPQHF; cdr3_nt: TGTGCCAGCAGCTTAGAGGGGGCGCGTAGGAGCAATCAGCCCCAGCATTTT; cdr3_length: 17; j_call: TRBJ1-5; clone_size: NA; d_call: TRBD1; v_call: TRBV13
cdr3_aa: CASSQEAGRNYGYTF; cdr3_nt: TGTGCCAGCAGCCAAGAGGCGGGGCGAAACTATGGCTACACCTTC; cdr3_length: 15; j_call: TRBJ1-2; clone_size: few; d_call: NA; v_call: TRBV4-2
cdr3_aa: CASSLLIGAGNTIYF; cdr3_nt: TGTGCCAGCAGCTTACTTATTGGGGCCGGAAACACCATATATTTT; cdr3_length: 15; j_call: TRBJ1-3; clone_size: few; d_call: NA; v_call: TRBV28
cdr3_aa: CSARLDYGYTF; cdr3_nt: TGCAGTGCTCGGTTAGACTATGGCTACACCTTC; cdr3_length: 11; j_call: TRBJ1-2; clone_size: NA; d_call: NA; v_call: TRBV20-1
cdr3_aa: CASSPMGHTRELFF; cdr3_nt: TGCGCCAGCAGCCCGATGGGCCACACCAGGGAGCTGTTTTTT; cdr3_length: 14; j_call: TRBJ2-2; clone_size: NA; d_call: NA; v_call: TRBV5-1
cdr3_aa: CASSSGVAYEQYF; cdr3_nt: TGTGCCAGCAGTTCGGGGGTAGCCTACGAGCAGTACTTC; cdr3_length: 13; j_call: TRBJ2-7; clone_size: NA; d_call: NA; v_call: TRBV27
cdr3_aa: CASSGGNYGYTF; cdr3_nt: TGTGCCAGCTCAGGCGGGAACTATGGCTACACCTTC; cdr3_length: 12; j_call: TRBJ1-2; clone_size: NA; d_call: NA; v_call: TRBV18
cdr3_aa: CASSAGTSTVEQYF; cdr3_nt: TGTGCCAGCAGCGCCGGGACATCAACGGTAGAGCAGTACTTC; cdr3_length: 14; j_call: TRBJ2-7; clone_size: few; d_call: NA; v_call: TRBV6-5
cdr3_aa: CASSLWANNIQYF; cdr3_nt: TGTGCCAGCAGCCTGTGGGCCAATAACATTCAGTACTTC; cdr3_length: 13; j_call: TRBJ2-4; clone_size: NA; d_call: NA; v_call: TRBV11-2
cdr3_aa: CASSSPGSPGELFF; cdr3_nt: TGTGCCAGCAGCTCTCCGGGTAGCCCCGGGGAGCTGTTTTTT; cdr3_length: 14; j_call: TRBJ2-2; clone_size: NA; d_call: NA; v_call: TRBV7-9
cdr3_aa: CAISSGGYSGNTIYF; cdr3_nt: TGTGCCATCAGCAGTGGGGGGTACTCTGGAAACACCATATATTTT; cdr3_length: 15; j_call: TRBJ1-3; clone_size: few; d_call: NA; v_call: TRBV10-3
cdr3_aa: CASSGDSSYNEQFF; cdr3_nt: TGTGCCAGCAGTGGTGACTCGTCCTACAATGAGCAGTTCTTC; cdr3_length: 14; j_call: TRBJ2-1; clone_size: few; d_call: NA; v_call: TRBV25-1
cdr3_aa: CASSSGTGNNQPQHF; cdr3_nt: TGTGCCAGCAGCTCCGGGACAGGGAACAATCAGCCCCAGCATTTT; cdr3_length: 15; j_call: TRBJ1-5; clone_size: NA; d_call: TRBD1; v_call: TRBV11-1
cdr3_aa: CAISESGLGLAGYNEQFF; cdr3_nt: TGTGCCATCAGTGAGTCGGGGCTGGGACTAGCGGGGTACAATGAGCAGTTCTTC; cdr3_length: 18; j_call: TRBJ2-1; clone_size: NA; d_call: TRBD2; v_call: TRBV10-3
cdr3_aa: CASSFNRDEKLFF; cdr3_nt: TGTGCCAGCAGTTTTAACAGGGACGAAAAACTGTTTTTT; cdr3_length: 13; j_call: TRBJ1-4; clone_size: NA; d_call: NA; v_call: TRBV12-3/TRBV12-4
cdr3_aa: CASSALMNTEAFF; cdr3_nt: TGTGCCAGCAGTGCTCTAATGAACACTGAAGCTTTCTTT; cdr3_length: 13; j_call: TRBJ1-1; clone_size: once; d_call: NA; v_call: TRBV25-1
cdr3_aa: CAWSRGQGFTGELFF; cdr3_nt: TGTGCCTGGAGTAGAGGACAGGGGTTCACCGGGGAGCTGTTTTTT; cdr3_length: 15; j_call: TRBJ2-2; clone_size: NA; d_call: TRBD1; v_call: TRBV30
cdr3_aa: CASSLFRQGPEAFF; cdr3_nt: TGTGCCAGCAGTTTATTTAGACAGGGTCCTGAAGCTTTCTTT; cdr3_length: 14; j_call: TRBJ1-1; clone_size: NA; d_call: TRBD1; v_call: TRBV28
cdr3_aa: CAINAPGQGDQPQHF; cdr3_nt: TGTGCCATCAACGCTCCGGGACAGGGAGATCAGCCCCAGCATTTT; cdr3_length: 15; j_call: TRBJ1-5; clone_size: NA; d_call: TRBD1; v_call: TRBV27
cdr3_aa: CASSLAGGQGAKAFF; cdr3_nt: TGCGCCAGCAGCTTGGCTGGGGGACAGGGGGCGAAGGCTTTCTTT; cdr3_length: 15; j_call: TRBJ1-1; clone_size: NA; d_call: TRBD1; v_call: TRBV5-1
cdr3_aa: CATMTGGGVYEQYF; cdr3_nt: TGTGCCACCATGACAGGGGGCGGGGTCTACGAGCAGTACTTC; cdr3_length: 14; j_call: TRBJ2-7; clone_size: NA; d_call: TRBD1; v_call: TRBV25-1
cdr3_aa: CASTSGTYDEQFF; cdr3_nt: TGCGCCAGCACTAGCGGGACGTATGATGAGCAGTTCTTC; cdr3_length: 13; j_call: TRBJ2-1; clone_size: NA; d_call: TRBD2; v_call: TRBV5-1
cdr3_aa: CASSPGQGAQRGSNYGYTF; cdr3_nt: TGTGCCAGCTCACCAGGACAGGGGGCGCAAAGGGGAAGTAACTATGGCTACACCTTC; cdr3_length: 19; j_call: TRBJ1-2; clone_size: once; d_call: TRBD1; v_call: TRBV18
cdr3_aa: CASSQVLDRVNGYTF; cdr3_nt: TGTGCCAGCAGCCAGGTCCTGGACAGGGTTAATGGCTACACCTTC; cdr3_length: 15; j_call: TRBJ1-2; clone_size: NA; d_call: TRBD1; v_call: TRBV4-2
cdr3_aa: CAIKRGGTYNEQFF; cdr3_nt: TGTGCCATCAAGAGGGGCGGGACCTACAATGAGCAGTTCTTC; cdr3_length: 14; j_call: TRBJ2-1; clone_size: NA; d_call: NA; v_call: TRBV10-3
cdr3_aa: CATLGQGLLNTEAFF; cdr3_nt: TGTGCCACCCTGGGACAGGGCCTCTTGAACACTGAAGCTTTCTTT; cdr3_length: 15; j_call: TRBJ1-1; clone_size: NA; d_call: TRBD1; v_call: TRBV19
cdr3_aa: CASSLFRDSGALGYGYTF; cdr3_nt: TGTGCCAGCAGTTTGTTCCGGGACAGTGGCGCTCTTGGGTATGGCTACACCTTC; cdr3_length: 18; j_call: TRBJ1-2; clone_size: NA; d_call: TRBD1; v_call: TRBV28
cdr3_aa: CASSQGREVPTEAFF; cdr3_nt: TGTGCCAGCAGCCAAGGCAGGGAGGTACCCACTGAAGCTTTCTTT; cdr3_length: 15; j_call: TRBJ1-1; clone_size: NA; d_call: NA; v_call: TRBV4-2
cdr3_aa: CASRVRDFTPYEQYF; cdr3_nt: TGTGCCAGCAGGGTGAGGGACTTTACCCCCTACGAGCAGTACTTC; cdr3_length: 15; j_call: TRBJ2-7; clone_size: NA; d_call: NA; v_call: TRBV2
cdr3_aa: CASSPPGQGARSVF; cdr3_nt: TGCGCCAGCAGCCCCCCGGGACAGGGGGCTCGTTCCGTCTTC; cdr3_length: 14; j_call: TRBJ1-2; clone_size: NA; d_call: TRBD1; v_call: TRBV5-1